Sequencing of this T cell receptor (beta chain) was carried out in a study of a mutant IDH1 vaccine in newly diagnosed glioma. Generated by immunoSEQ multiplex PCR, the TCRdb table keeps only in-frame clones and is missing some. The sample includes about 58,000 clones, around 80% of them seen just once. Germline-derived CDR1 and CDR2 are SGHDN and FVKESK. J gave up 2 bases and V 4 bases, and 3 bases lay outside the gene matches. This CDR3 is built from 15 residues. The sample's time point: week 5, during vaccination. Each dose of the vaccine consisted of 300 ug of mutant IDH1 20-mer peptide, with topical imiquimod. Comments on this clone: What it binds is not known.

This material consisted of PBMCs, taken from a glioma patient whose treatment included an IDH1 peptide vaccine. This chain connects TRBV14 to TRBJ1-4, with 8 bases fitting TRBD1. The receptor was derived from a woman between 50 and 59 years old with glioma. CDR3 protein: CASSPRTGTNEKLFF. In nucleotides, the CDR3 is TGTGCCAGCAGCCCAAGGACAGGGACTAATGAAAAACTGTTTTTT.